This T cell receptor beta chain was sequenced for a study of beta chain features in type 1 diabetes (dated by TCRdb to 2016 to 2018). Regarding the study in general: No differences in mean age, gender distribution, total cell number or subset yield were found between patients and healthy donors. A total of roughly 110 million sorted cells were examined across all samples, and the number of cells per subset was strongly correlated with RNA yield. The study compared TCRB repertoires of sorted circulating CD4+ T cell subsets between recently diagnosed type 1 diabetes patients and matched healthy donors. Regulatory and stem cell-like memory subsets were obtained from only 8 patients and roughly eight healthy donors, while naive and central memory subsets were obtained from all 28 donors.

From each donor, a single peripheral blood sample of about 120 mL on average was drawn into heparinised tubes. Naive, central memory, regulatory and stem cell-like memory CD4+ T cells were sorted on a BD FACSAria II using a panel including CD45RO, CCR7, CD25, CD127, CD95 and CD27. All sorted populations exceeded 95% purity. PBMCs were isolated immediately by Lymphoprep density gradient centrifugation and stained directly without culture. So that batch effects would be minimized, each experiment stained and sorted samples in pairs, pairing one healthy donor with one patient. Overall study results and their limits: Because cDNA was sequenced instead of genomic DNA, highly expressing activated cells could be over-represented, though the groups showed no difference in activation or CD3 levels. HLA sub-analyses involved small numbers of individuals, so any influence of HLA type on TCRB rearrangement remained unresolved. PCR may preferentially amplify shorter templates, but because patient and control samples were amplified and corrected together, any resulting skew would affect both groups equally. A moderate but significant shortening of TCRB CDR3 length was observed in type 1 diabetes patients in all four CD4+ subsets. Naive, central memory and regulatory TCRB repertoires appeared more similar among patients than among healthy donors. At VDJ recombination sites, patients with type 1 diabetes made fewer insertions and deleted more nucleotides, a pattern implying thymic rearrangement abnormalities.

This clone came up many times. The specificity of this receptor is unknown. Qualities for individual bases were not recorded, and no much larger clone is one base off. All of the isolated RNA was reverse transcribed with the High Capacity cDNA Reverse Transcription Kit, so expressed TCRB transcripts were sequenced. Naive, central memory and regulatory T cell samples underwent deep immunoSEQ sequencing, averaging approximately 3.3 million total reads per sample. Sorted cells were lysed in RLT buffer and RNA was extracted with DNase-treated RNeasy Micro or Mini kits, depending on cell number. Each cell subset was processed on its own to prevent cross-contamination, while patient and healthy donor samples were processed together. The immunoSEQ multiplex PCR was used to amplify TCRB sequences from cDNA, yielding 87-bp fragments that span the CDR3 region. The amplicons were sequenced using the Illumina HiSeq platform. Concerning the study's data processing: Synthetic template baselines were used to correct PCR bias computationally, reads within Hamming distance 2 were collapsed together, and singletons that could not be merged were discarded. Reads were aligned against IMGT so that V, D and J genes, CDR3 length and insertions or deletions at six rearrangement sites could be assigned. Within each subset, clonotype counts were normalized to sorted cell number, and only after that were true diversity and Gini coefficients computed with the tcR R package. The overlap coefficient, calculated on TCRB nucleotide sequences, was used to quantify repertoire sharing. TCRdb stores this immuneACCESS table with in-frame sequences only. Part of the clones is absent; in the studies checked, under half of the shortfall reflects unresolved V genes, and no reason is known for the rest. D and trimming were read from the DNA, whereas the V and J calls and clone size are those reported in that table. The sample contains about 160,000 clones, about 8.5% of them found a single time. About 0.6% of the sample is held by the ten biggest clonotypes.

The sequence was obtained from a man aged 18-30 years in good health. The specimen sequenced was central memory CD4+ T cells from blood.

The CDR3 corresponds to CASSFGTGVVTEAFF. The DNA is as follows: TGTGCCAGCAGCTTCGGGACAGGGGTGGTGACTGAAGCTTTCTTT. The chain is encoded by TRBV5-4 joined to TRBJ1-1, with 10 bases aligning to TRBD1. V lost 2 bases and J lost 5 bases, and the count of bases not matched to a germline gene is 6. The CDR3 contains 15 residues, cysteine and phenylalanine counted. Only the CDR3 DNA is retained, 45 bases long and in frame from the first base. In the germline V gene (reference sequence), CDR1 corresponds to SGHNT and CDR2 to YYREEE.